Below, 17 T cell receptor beta chains from the same sample are listed, as sequenced in a study of shared clonotypes between healthy human individuals. Here immunoSEQ multiplex PCR was the method, and the copy in TCRdb shows in-frame clones only, minus some. The table has hundreds of thousands of clones, 55% to 75% seen once. The sequenced sample was memory CD4+ T cells sorted from blood. Regarding subset: CD45RA-negative fraction. The receptors were sampled from a young woman in good health.

The CDR3 DNA is TGCGCCAGCAGCTTGGGCCAGGTCTCCTACAATGAGCAGTTCTTC. Its translation is CASSLGQVSYNEQFF. The chain recombines TRBV5-1 with TRBJ2-1, with D unresolved. Germline CDR1 SGHRS, CDR2 YFSETQ. This CDR3 contains 15 residues. The V end lost 0 bases, the J end lost 0 bases, and 7 bases lay between the germline ends.

This chain uses TRBV10-1 with TRBJ1-1; 10 nucleotides align to TRBD1. Germline CDR1 reads WNHNN; CDR2 reads SYGVQD (reference sequence). V trimming: 0 bases; J trimming: 12 bases; junction bases outside the gene matches: 7. The CDR3 contains 14 residues. The CDR3 is CASSESGDRGATFF. The CDR3 DNA reads as TGCGCCAGCAGTGAGTCGGGGGACAGGGGAGCAACTTTCTTT.

The chain combines TRBV10-1 with TRBJ2-7; D may be TRBD2 (5 bases). The CDR3 extends over 13 amino acids. Germline V gene lookup returns CDR1 WNHNN and CDR2 SYGVQD (reference sequence). Trimming removed 5 bases from V and 5 bases from J, with 13 bases in between. CDR3 in amino acids: CASSSGVPHEQYF. The CDR3 region has the DNA TGCGCCAGCAGTTCCGGGGTCCCCCACGAGCAGTACTTC.

This rearrangement joins TRBV6-5 to TRBJ2-7, with 8 bases lining up with TRBD1. The CDR3 runs 14 residues. The V and J ends lost 2 bases and 1 base, in that order; junction bases with no gene match: 1. Germline CDR1 reads MNHEY; CDR2 reads SVGAGI. The CDR3 DNA sequence: TGTGCCAGCAGTTACAGGACAGGGTCCTACGAGCAGTACTTC. It specifies CASSYRTGSYEQYF.

About this clone itself: This clone may be a read error of a much larger clone one base away. Other DNA sequences of this sample code for an identical CDR3. This chain joins TRBV5-1 and TRBJ2-1, with 7 bases lining up with TRBD2. With 2 bases clipped from V and 1 base from J, the junction kept 3 bases outside the gene matches. Germline-derived CDR1 and CDR2 are SGHRS and YFSETQ. The CDR3 is 15 amino acids. In DNA form, the CDR3 reads TGCGCCAGCAGCTTCTCTAGCGGATCCTACAATGAGCAGTTCTTC. Translated, it gives CASSFSSGSYNEQFF. The whole variable domain, remainder taken from reference TRBV5-1 and TRBJ2-1, is KAGVTQTPRYLIKTRGQQVTLSCSPISGHRSVSWYQQTPGQGLQFLFEYFSETQRNKGNFPGRFSGRQFSNSRSEMNVSTLELGDSALYLCASSFSSGSYNEQFFGPGTRLTVL.

This clone has ten or more counts. Different DNA sequences within this sample yield the same CDR3. The V and J genes are TRBV6-1 and TRBJ2-7; D is unresolved. There are 13 residues in the CDR3. With 1 base removed from V and 3 bases from J, the gap between germline ends came to 7 bases. The V gene's germline CDR1 is MNHNS and CDR2 SASEGT. This CDR3 reads CASSEVGYYEQYF. CDR3 coding DNA: TGTGCCAGCAGTGAAGTTGGGTACTACGAGCAGTACTTC.

This clone was seen a handful of times. The chain uses TRBV14 and TRBJ2-7, with D perhaps matching TRBD2 (5 bases). V lost 4 bases and J 2 bases, leaving 15 bases between the germline ends. CDR1 and CDR2 from the germline V gene are SGHDN and FVKESK. The CDR3 loop spans 15 amino acids. DNA of the CDR3: TGTGCCAGCAGCCGCCAATCGGGGAACGCCTACGAGCAGTACTTC. It encodes CASSRQSGNAYEQYF.

Concerning this clone: In the same sample, other DNA sequences code for this CDR3. The chain employs TRBV2 and TRBJ1-2; tentatively, D is TRBD1 (5 bases). Germline V gene sequence: CDR1 SNHLY, CDR2 FYNNEI. CDR3 length equals 13 residues. Trimming removed 4 bases at V and 4 bases at J, with 10 bases between. The CDR3 spells CASSGGGAYGYTF. The CDR3 DNA reads as TGTGCCAGCAGTGGGGGCGGGGCCTATGGCTACACCTTC.

The chain recombines TRBV10-3 with TRBJ2-3; 9 bases are a match to TRBD2. In germline, CDR1 is ENHRY, CDR2 SYGVKD. The CDR3 contains 16 residues. Trimming removed 7 bases from V and 1 base from J; junction bases left unmatched: 9. The CDR3 sequence is CAIIRAGGGCTDTQYF. For the CDR3, the DNA is TGTGCCATCATTAGAGCGGGAGGTGGTTGCACAGATACGCAGTATTTT.

The chain joins TRBV28 to TRBJ2-4, with D perhaps assigned TRBD1 or TRBD2 (5 bases each). With 7 bases removed from V and 9 bases from J, the gap between germline ends came to 19 bases. The CDR3 has 14 residues. CDR1 is MDHEN, CDR2 SYDVKM, per germline. The CDR3 nucleotides are TGTGCCAGCAAACTTCAGGGAGTGGCGGGCATTCAGTACTTC. It is translated as CASKLQGVAGIQYF.

This chain joins TRBV9 and TRBJ1-4; D is unclear. Trimming took 0 bases from V and 0 from J, leaving 6 bases between them. The CDR3 loop spans 15 amino acids. Germline values: CDR1 SGDLS, CDR2 YYNGEE. The CDR3 protein is CASSVGTATNEKLFF. DNA for the CDR3: TGTGCCAGCAGCGTAGGTACCGCAACTAATGAAAAACTGTTTTTT.

The chain is built from TRBV5-1 and TRBJ2-2; 7 bases match TRBD2. CDR3 length: 15 amino acids. The J segment lost 5 bases and the V segment lost 5 bases, leaving 9 bases of the junction unmatched. CDR1 and CDR2 (germline): SGHRS, YFSETQ. CDR3 coding DNA: TGCGCCAGCAGTTCCGGGAGGTCTAAAACCGGGGAGCTGTTTTTT. The encoded protein is CASSSGRSKTGELFF.

There are a few counts of this clone. The chain is built from TRBV5-4 and TRBJ2-7; perhaps TRBD2 as D (6 bases). The ends were cut back, 1 base at V and 0 bases at J, with 11 bases in the middle. The CDR3 covers 15 residues. The germline V gene encodes CDR1 SGHNT and CDR2 YYREEE (reference sequence). The CDR3 coding sequence is TGTGCCAGCAGCTTGCCGGGAGCCAGCTCCTACGAGCAGTACTTC. Translating gives CASSLPGASSYEQYF.

On this clone: The same CDR3 is also encoded by other DNA sequences in this sample. CDR3 amino acids: CASSVGPGNQPQHF. CDR3 sequence (DNA): TGTGCCAGCAGCGTAGGCCCGGGTAATCAGCCCCAGCATTTT. The chain uses TRBV9 and TRBJ1-5; D not certain. Trimming pared 0 bases from V and 4 bases from J, leaving 8 bases between. This CDR3 spans 14 amino acids. Germline lookup yields CDR1 SGDLS and CDR2 YYNGEE.

The CDR3, as DNA: TGTGCCAGTAGTAAGGGGACAGAGAATCAGCCCCAGCATTTT. Translated: CASSKGTENQPQHF. The chain is built from TRBV19 and TRBJ1-5; 7 bases map to TRBD1. In germline, CDR1 is LNHDA, CDR2 SQIVND (reference sequence). The length of the CDR3 is 14 residues. With V trimmed by 4 bases and J by 4 bases, 4 bases remained unmatched.

The genes are TRBV27 and TRBJ2-7, with D possibly matching TRBD2 (5 bases). From germline, CDR1 is MNHEY and CDR2 SMNVEV (reference sequence). Trimming shortened V by 2 bases and J by 2 bases, and 16 bases separated the two germline ends. This CDR3 is 16 amino acids long. The CDR3 region has the DNA TGTGCCAGCAGTTTAGGGGAGCAGACCTTCCCCTACGAGCAGTACTTC. It is translated as CASSLGEQTFPYEQYF.

This clone was counted only a few times. The chain recombines TRBV30 with TRBJ2-3; D is perhaps TRBD2 (6 bases). Trimming left V 3 bases short and J 6 bases short, with 13 bases between. CDR3 size: 13 residues. CDR1 is GTSNPN and CDR2 is SVGIG in the germline V gene (reference sequence). The CDR3 sequence: CAWRPPGTDTQYF. The CDR3, as DNA: TGTGCCTGGAGGCCCCCGGGGACTGATACGCAGTATTTT.